Following are 4 T cell receptor beta chains from one sample sequenced in a study of T cell repertoires in aging, cancer and after chemotherapy. Amplification of TCR beta used genomic DNA extracted from peripheral blood. Rearranged V-D-J TRB sequences were amplified with a mixed TRB-A/B primer pool. TCRdb independently ran MiXCR on the multiplex PCR reads; one entry per CDR3 protein. The table has 1,700 or so distinct CDR3 sequences, around 20% seen once; the top ten hold approximately 24%. Input material: blood. The receptor source for this set is a human donor with a blood cancer.

Here the CDR3 reads CASSEGTGELFF. CDR3 in DNA: TGTGCCAGCAGTGAGGGGACCGGGGAGCTGTTTTTT. The chain joins TRBV6-4 to TRBJ2-2, with D uncertain. V was cut by 3 bases and J by 5 bases, with 4 bases left in between. This CDR3 spans 12 amino acids. CDR1 and CDR2 (germline): MRHNA, SNTAGT.

V is TRBV2 and J is TRBJ1-2, with 7 bases lining up with TRBD1. The V gene's germline CDR1 is SNHLY and CDR2 FYNNEI. This CDR3 region has 14 residues. V shed 4 bases, J shed 6 bases, and the junction held 8 bases outside the gene matches. CDR3 sequence reads: CASSARQGTNGYTF. CDR3 in DNA: TGTGCCAGCAGTGCCAGACAGGGTACGAATGGCTACACCTTC. Full variable domain (missing parts from reference TRBV2 and TRBJ1-2): EPEVTQTPSHQVTQMGQEVILRCVPISNHLYFYWYRQILGQKVEFLVSFYNNEISEKSEIFDDQFSVERPDGSNFTLKIRSTKLEDSAMYFCASSARQGTNGYTFGSGTRLTVV.

By its share, this clonotype is medium-sized. The V call is TRBV6-4, the J call TRBJ1-4, with 7 bases identical to TRBD1. Trimming took 4 bases from V and 1 from J; bases not matched to a gene: 3. Germline V gene data show CDR1 as MRHNA and CDR2 as SNTAGT. The CDR3 has 15 residues. CDR3 in amino acids: CASSVRQGTNEKLFF. The CDR3 nucleotides are TGTGCCAGCAGTGTCAGACAGGGAACTAATGAAAAACTGTTTTTT.

In DNA form, the CDR3 reads TGTGCCAGCAGCACCACACTAGCGGGGGGGGCAGATACGCAGTATTTT. Translated, it gives CASSTTLAGGADTQYF. This chain uses TRBV11-3 with TRBJ2-3, with TRBD2 identical over 13 bases. The CDR3 is made up of 16 amino acids. Trimming at V came to 5 bases and at J to 4 bases, leaving 6 bases not matched to a gene. The germline V gene has CDR1 SGHNT and CDR2 YENEEA.